The rows below give T cell receptor beta chains drawn from one sample of a study of blood T cell repertoires in COVID-19. TCRdb's copy holds only in-frame clones and misses some; the assay was immunoSEQ multiplex PCR. The sample yields about 200,000 clones, 70% to 90% seen once. Sequenced sample: peripheral blood. These receptors were obtained from a man older than 75 with acute or convalescent COVID-19. CDR3s include the opening cysteine and the closing phenylalanine or tryptophan. The order of the fields is D gene, V gene, clone size, J gene, CDR3 length, CDR3 DNA, CDR3 protein. D genes are given only for firm matches. Size tells how often a clone was seen (once, few, many) or the class of an expanded clone, and some rows leave it out.

>NA|TRBV4-3|NA|TRBJ2-5|15
TGCGCCAGCAGCCAAGACAGAACCAGGGCCGAGACCCAGTACTTC
CASSQDRTRAETQYF
>TRBD2|TRBV27|NA|TRBJ2-3|15
TGTGCCAGCAGTCTAGCGGGAGTTGGCACAGATACGCAGTATTTT
CASSLAGVGTDTQYF
>TRBD2|TRBV5-1|few|TRBJ2-7|17
TGCGCCAGCAGCTTGGCCCCCCGGGACTATTCATCTGGCGAGCAGTACTTC
CASSLAPRDYSSGEQYF
>NA|TRBV5-1|NA|TRBJ2-7|14
TGCGCCAGCAGCTTGGCCGCGCCGTCGAGGGAGCAGTACTTC
CASSLAAPSREQYF
>NA|TRBV28|NA|TRBJ2-7|15
TGTGCCAGCAGTTTCCCTAGCGCCAGCAGCTACGAGCAGTACTTC
CASSFPSASSYEQYF
>TRBD2|TRBV11-2|NA|TRBJ2-2|18
TGTGCCAGCAGCTTGGGACTAGCGGGAGCTTCCGGCACCGGGGAGCTGTTTTTT
CASSLGLAGASGTGELFF
>NA|TRBV7-2|NA|TRBJ2-2|17
TGTGCCAGCAGCTTACAACATCTAGCAGTTAACACCGGGGAGCTGTTTTTT
CASSLQHLAVNTGELFF
>NA|TRBV3-1/TRBV3-2|NA|TRBJ1-6|15
TGTGCCAGCAGCACTTCGAGCTCCTATAATTCACCCCTCCACTTT
CASSTSSSYNSPLHF
>NA|TRBV5-1|NA|TRBJ2-5|17
TGCGCCAGCAGCTTCACCAGGGGGTGGGACTTACAAGAGACCCAGTACTTC
CASSFTRGWDLQETQYF
>NA|TRBV7-2|NA|TRBJ2-7|13
TGTGCCAGCAGCCTCCATGAGGGCAACGAGCAGTACTTC
CASSLHEGNEQYF
>NA|TRBV29-1|NA|TRBJ1-1|12
TGCAGCGTCGCCGGTAGCAACACTGAAGCTTTCTTT
CSVAGSNTEAFF
>TRBD1|TRBV4-2|NA|TRBJ2-4|16
TGTGCCAGCAGCCAAGTAACAGGGGTAATCCAAAACATTCAGTACTTC
CASSQVTGVIQNIQYF
>TRBD1|TRBV28|NA|TRBJ2-1|16
TGTGCCAGCAGGGGACAGAGCATTAGCTCCTACAATGAGCAGTTCTTC
CASRGQSISSYNEQFF
>NA|TRBV7-9|NA|TRBJ2-5|15
TGTGCCAGCAGCAAGACGCTAGACTCCCAAGAGACCCAGTACTTC
CASSKTLDSQETQYF
>TRBD1|TRBV10-3|NA|TRBJ1-5|13
TGTGCCATCCAACAGGGGAGAGGTCAGCCCCAGCATTTT
CAIQQGRGQPQHF
>TRBD2|TRBV6-1|NA|TRBJ2-7|15
TGTGCCAGCAGTGAAGCGCGGGGGGGGTCCTACGAGCAGTACTTC
CASSEARGGSYEQYF
>NA|TRBV9|NA|TRBJ1-2|15
TGTGCCAGCAGCTCCACCCAACAGGGAATATATGGCTACACCTTC
CASSSTQQGIYGYTF
>TRBD1|TRBV27|NA|TRBJ1-1|13
TGTGCCAGCAGTTGGGACAGGGGGACTGAAGCTTTCTTT
CASSWDRGTEAFF
>TRBD2|TRBV6-2/TRBV6-3|NA|TRBJ2-2|20
TGTGCCAGCAGTTATCGTCGGGACAGGGGACTAGCGGGAGGAAGCGGGGAGCTGTTTTTT
CASSYRRDRGLAGGSGELFF